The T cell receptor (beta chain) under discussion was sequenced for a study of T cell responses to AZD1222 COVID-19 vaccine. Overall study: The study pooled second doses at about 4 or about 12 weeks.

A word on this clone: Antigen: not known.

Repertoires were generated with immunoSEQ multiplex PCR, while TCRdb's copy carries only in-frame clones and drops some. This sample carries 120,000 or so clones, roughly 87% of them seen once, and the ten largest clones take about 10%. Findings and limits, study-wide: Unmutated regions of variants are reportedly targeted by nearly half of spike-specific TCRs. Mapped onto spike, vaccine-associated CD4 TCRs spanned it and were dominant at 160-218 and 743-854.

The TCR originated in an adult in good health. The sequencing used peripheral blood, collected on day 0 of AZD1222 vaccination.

CDR3 coding DNA: TGTGCCAGCAGCCCTGGACTAGGTTTAGCAGATACGCAGTATTTT. Translating gives CASSPGLGLADTQYF. J is TRBJ2-3 and V is TRBV13; 7 positions agree with TRBD2. V lost 5 bases, J lost 4 bases, and 9 bases stayed unmatched. CDR3 length: 15 residues. Germline-derived CDR1 and CDR2 are PRHDT and FYEKMQ (reference sequence).